This TCR beta chain was found in a study of beta chain features in type 1 diabetes. General study points: Shorter TCRB CDR3s, moderately but significantly so, marked every one of the four CD4+ subsets in Type 1 diabetes patients.

The sequenced template was cDNA made from the entire isolated RNA. The average read count of naive, central memory and regulatory T cell samples was about 3.3 million. Here immunoSEQ multiplex PCR was the method, and the copy in TCRdb shows in-frame clones only, minus some. Seen here are around 30,000 clones, roughly 61% observed once, and the top ten hold about 2.5%. The CDR3 sequence is 14 residues long. Germline trimming cut 6 bases from V and 4 bases from J; bases unmatched to any gene: 4. Germline lookup yields CDR1 SGHAT and CDR2 FQNNGV. Of note for this clone: Antigen: not known.

Once sorted, every population was more than 95% pure. The source material was Tregs from blood. The rearrangement uses TRBV11-2 and TRBJ2-1, with 9 bases matching TRBD2. This clonotype originated in a woman aged 25 to 39 with type 1 diabetes. The CDR3 nucleotides read TGTGCCAGCAGAGAAGCGGGAGGTTACAATGAGCAGTTCTTC. Translating gives CASREAGGYNEQFF. Using reference TRBV11-2 and TRBJ2-1 for the parts outside the CDR3, the full variable domain is EAGVAQSPRYKIIEKRQSVAFWCNPISGHATLYWYQQILGQGPKLLIQFQNNGVVDDSQLPKDRFSAERLKGVDSTLKIQPAKLEDSAVYLCASREAGGYNEQFFGPGTRLTVL.